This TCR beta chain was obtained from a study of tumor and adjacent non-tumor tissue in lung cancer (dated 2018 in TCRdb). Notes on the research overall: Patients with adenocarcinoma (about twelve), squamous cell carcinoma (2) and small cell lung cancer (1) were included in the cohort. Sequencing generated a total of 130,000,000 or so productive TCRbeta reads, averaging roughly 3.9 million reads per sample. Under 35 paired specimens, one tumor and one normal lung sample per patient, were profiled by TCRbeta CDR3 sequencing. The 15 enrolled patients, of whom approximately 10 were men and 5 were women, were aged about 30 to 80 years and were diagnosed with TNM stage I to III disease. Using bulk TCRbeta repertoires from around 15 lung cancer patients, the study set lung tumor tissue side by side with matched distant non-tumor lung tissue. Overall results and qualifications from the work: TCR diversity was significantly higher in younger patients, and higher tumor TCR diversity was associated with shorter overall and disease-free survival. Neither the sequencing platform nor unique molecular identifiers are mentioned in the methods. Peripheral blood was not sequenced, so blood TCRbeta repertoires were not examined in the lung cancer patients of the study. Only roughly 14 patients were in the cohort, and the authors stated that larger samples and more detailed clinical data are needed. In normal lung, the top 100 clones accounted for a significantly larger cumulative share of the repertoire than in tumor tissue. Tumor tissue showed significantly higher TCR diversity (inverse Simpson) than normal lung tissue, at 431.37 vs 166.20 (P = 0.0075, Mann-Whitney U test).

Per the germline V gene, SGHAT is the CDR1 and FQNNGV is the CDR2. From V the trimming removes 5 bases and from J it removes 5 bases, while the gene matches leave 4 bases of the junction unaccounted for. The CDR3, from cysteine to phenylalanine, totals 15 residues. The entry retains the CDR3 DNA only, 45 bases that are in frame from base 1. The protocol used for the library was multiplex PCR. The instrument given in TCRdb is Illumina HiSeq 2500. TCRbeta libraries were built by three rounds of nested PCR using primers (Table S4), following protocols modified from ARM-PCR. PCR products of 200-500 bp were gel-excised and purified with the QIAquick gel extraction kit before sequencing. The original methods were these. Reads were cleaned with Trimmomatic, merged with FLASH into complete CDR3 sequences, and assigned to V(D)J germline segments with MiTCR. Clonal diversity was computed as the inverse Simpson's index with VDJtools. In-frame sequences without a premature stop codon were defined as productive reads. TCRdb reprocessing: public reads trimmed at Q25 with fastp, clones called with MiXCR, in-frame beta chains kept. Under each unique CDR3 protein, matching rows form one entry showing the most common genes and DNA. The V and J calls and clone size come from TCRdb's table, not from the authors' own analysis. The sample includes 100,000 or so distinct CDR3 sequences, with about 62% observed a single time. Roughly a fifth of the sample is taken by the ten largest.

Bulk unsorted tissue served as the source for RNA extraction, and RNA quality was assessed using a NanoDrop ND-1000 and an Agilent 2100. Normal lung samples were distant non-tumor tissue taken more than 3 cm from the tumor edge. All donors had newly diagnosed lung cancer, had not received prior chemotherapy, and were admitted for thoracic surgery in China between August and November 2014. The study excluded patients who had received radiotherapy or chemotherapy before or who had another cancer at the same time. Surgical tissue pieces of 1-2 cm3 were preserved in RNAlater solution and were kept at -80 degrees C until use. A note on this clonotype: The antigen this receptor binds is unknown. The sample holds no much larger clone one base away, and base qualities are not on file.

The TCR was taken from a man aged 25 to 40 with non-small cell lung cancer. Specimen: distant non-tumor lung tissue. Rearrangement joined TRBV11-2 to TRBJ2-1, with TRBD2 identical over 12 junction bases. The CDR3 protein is CASSHGLAGNNEQFF. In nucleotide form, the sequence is TGTGCCAGCAGCCACGGACTAGCGGGAAACAATGAGCAGTTCTTC.